The rows below give T cell receptor beta chains drawn from one sample of a study of blood T cell repertoires in COVID-19. TCRdb's copy holds only in-frame clones and misses some; the assay was immunoSEQ multiplex PCR. This sample has a few hundred thousand clones, with 88% found just once. Sequenced: peripheral blood. The receptor source for this set is a young woman who had recovered from COVID-19. CDR3s include the opening cysteine and the closing phenylalanine or tryptophan. A D gene is named only where the DNA matches it firmly. The size entry is marked missing in some rows and otherwise reads once, few, many or a size class.

>-|TRBV3-1/TRBV3-2|-|TRBJ2-1
CASSQDVRRQFF
TGTGCCAGCAGCCAAGATGTGAGGAGGCAGTTCTTC
>-|TRBV27|-|TRBJ1-6
CASSLWGPYNSPLHF
TGTGCCAGCAGTTTATGGGGGCCGTATAATTCACCCCTCCACTTT
>few|TRBV18|-|TRBJ1-2
CASSLGPPRENYGYTF
TGTGCCAGCTCACTAGGGCCCCCCCGGGAGAACTATGGCTACACCTTC
>-|TRBV4-2|TRBD1|TRBJ1-5
CASSQEGQGTQPQHF
TGTGCCAGCAGCCAAGAGGGACAGGGGACTCAGCCCCAGCATTTT
>-|TRBV2|-|TRBJ1-2
CASSELGQGIDGYTF
TGTGCCAGCAGTGAATTAGGGCAGGGGATCGATGGCTACACCTTC
>-|TRBV3-1/TRBV3-2|TRBD1|TRBJ1-2
CASSQKVGQGWGYGYTF
TGTGCCAGCAGCCAAAAGGTTGGACAGGGTTGGGGCTATGGCTACACCTTC
>-|TRBV5-1|-|TRBJ1-2
CASSEAEPLYGYTF
TGCGCCAGCAGCGAAGCTGAGCCACTTTATGGCTACACCTTC
>-|TRBV6-5|-|TRBJ1-6
CASSLWGGGHSPLHF
TGTGCCAGCAGTTTGTGGGGCGGGGGACATTCACCCCTCCACTTT
>-|TRBV5-8|-|TRBJ2-7
CASSDRTYYEQYF
TGTGCCAGCAGCGACAGGACTTACTACGAGCAGTACTTC
>-|TRBV6-6|-|TRBJ2-7
CASNGQGGREQYF
TGTGCCAGCAACGGGCAGGGAGGTCGCGAGCAGTACTTC
>few|TRBV3-1/TRBV3-2|-|TRBJ2-2
CASSSFASSPRELFF
TGTGCCAGCAGCTCTTTTGCGTCTAGCCCTAGGGAGCTGTTTTTT
>-|TRBV6-5|-|TRBJ1-1
CASSRGVRTEAFF
TGTGCCAGCAGCCGCGGCGTGAGAACTGAAGCTTTCTTT
>-|TRBV11-2|TRBD1|TRBJ2-7
CASSLVGTASEQYF
TGTGCCAGCAGCTTAGTAGGGACAGCGAGCGAGCAGTACTTC
>-|TRBV28|TRBD1|TRBJ1-6
CASRRQGYNSPLHF
TGTGCCAGCCGCCGACAGGGTTATAATTCACCCCTCCACTTT
>few|TRBV4-2|TRBD1|TRBJ1-2
CASSRQGSGTGADGYTF
TGTGCCAGCTCCAGACAGGGGTCCGGGACAGGGGCGGATGGCTACACCTTC
>-|TRBV5-1|-|TRBJ2-7
CASSLGLLYEQYF
TGCGCCAGCAGCCTCGGACTCCTCTACGAGCAGTACTTC
>-|TRBV20-1|-|TRBJ2-7
CSLIRSYEQYF
TGCAGTCTAATCCGATCCTACGAGCAGTACTTC
>-|TRBV29-1|-|TRBJ2-1
CSVVWGGSYNEQFF
TGCAGCGTTGTTTGGGGAGGTTCCTACAATGAGCAGTTCTTC
>-|TRBV7-6|-|TRBJ2-5
CASSPTGGETQYF
TGTGCCAGCAGCCCCACCGGCGGGGAGACCCAGTACTTC
>-|TRBV9|-|TRBJ2-2
CASSLRGDTGELFF
TGTGCCAGCAGCCTACGGGGAGACACCGGGGAGCTGTTTTTT
>-|TRBV5-6|TRBD2|TRBJ2-1
CASSLVPHLRGGNEQFF
TGTGCCAGCAGCTTGGTTCCCCATCTGCGGGGGGGCAATGAGCAGTTCTTC
>-|TRBV7-2|TRBD1|TRBJ1-5
CASSAGQGSQPQHF
TGTGCCAGCAGCGCGGGACAGGGGAGTCAGCCCCAGCATTTT
>-|TRBV6-5|-|TRBJ1-4
CASSYHGTNEKLFF
TGTGCCAGCAGTTACCACGGGACTAATGAAAAACTGTTTTTT
>-|TRBV28|-|TRBJ1-4
CASSLSAAVYEKLFF
TGTGCCAGCAGTTTAAGCGCGGCAGTCTATGAAAAACTGTTTTTT
>-|TRBV7-9|TRBD1|TRBJ2-2
CASSMGQMNTGELFF
TGTGCCAGCAGCATGGGACAGATGAACACCGGGGAGCTGTTTTTT
>-|TRBV7-2|TRBD1|TRBJ1-2
CASSRQGAYGYTF
TGTGCCAGCAGCCGACAGGGGGCCTATGGCTACACCTTC
>once|TRBV27|-|TRBJ2-1
CASSLGRGTFNNEQFF
TGTGCCAGCAGTTTAGGCAGGGGAACATTTAACAATGAGCAGTTCTTC
>-|TRBV7-2|-|TRBJ2-7
CASRPLSPGYEQYF
TGTGCCAGCAGGCCCCTGTCACCGGGCTACGAGCAGTACTTC
>-|TRBV14|TRBD2|TRBJ2-2
CASSPPGGRTGELFF
TGTGCCAGCAGCCCTCCGGGGGGGCGCACCGGGGAGCTGTTTTTT
>-|TRBV14|TRBD2|TRBJ2-5
CASSPHKRGGPETQYF
TGTGCCAGCAGCCCCCATAAGCGGGGGGGCCCAGAGACCCAGTACTTC
>-|TRBV30|TRBD1|TRBJ1-2
CAWRGQTLGGYTF
TGTGCCTGGAGGGGACAGACGCTGGGGGGCTACACCTTC
>-|TRBV27|TRBD2|TRBJ2-5
CASSYGTRQETQYF
TGTGCCAGCAGTTATGGGACTAGACAAGAGACCCAGTACTTC
>-|TRBV10-3|TRBD1|TRBJ2-7
CAISDLDRGSYEQYF
TGTGCCATCAGTGACCTTGACAGGGGCTCCTACGAGCAGTACTTC
>-|TRBV15|TRBD1|TRBJ1-1
CATSSNRGTEAFF
TGTGCCACCAGCAGTAACAGGGGCACTGAAGCTTTCTTT
>-|TRBV12-3/TRBV12-4|-|TRBJ2-3
CASSSQDTQYF
TGTGCCAGCAGTTCCCAGGATACGCAGTATTTT
>-|TRBV4-2|TRBD1|TRBJ2-5
CASSHPSRDRGGETQYF
TGTGCCAGCAGCCATCCGTCCCGGGACAGGGGTGGTGAGACCCAGTACTTC
>once|TRBV24-1|TRBD2|TRBJ2-3
CATSDPRGGADTQYF
TGTGCCACCAGTGATCCCCGCGGGGGGGCAGATACGCAGTATTTT
>-|TRBV19|TRBD1|TRBJ1-5
CASSRKTQGFGNQPQHF
TGTGCCAGTAGTCGAAAAACACAGGGGTTTGGGAATCAGCCCCAGCATTTT
>-|TRBV30|TRBD1|TRBJ1-2
CAWSVGGRGGYTF
TGTGCCTGGAGTGTAGGGGGCCGGGGCGGCTACACCTTC
>-|TRBV27|TRBD2|TRBJ2-5
CASSLSKRWSGGTQETQYF
TGTGCCAGCAGTTTATCGAAGCGGTGGAGCGGGGGGACACAAGAGACCCAGTACTTC
>-|TRBV6-5|-|TRBJ2-7
CATGRETSYEQYF
TGTGCCACCGGTCGGGAAACCTCCTACGAGCAGTACTTC
>-|TRBV7-2|-|TRBJ2-3
CASSLSQPRDTQYF
TGTGCCAGCAGCTTGTCACAACCCCGAGATACGCAGTATTTT
>-|TRBV28|-|TRBJ1-1
CASSSEGGTEAFF
TGTGCCAGCAGTTCCGAAGGGGGCACTGAAGCTTTCTTT
>-|TRBV6-6|TRBD1|TRBJ1-1
CASSPDRVPTEAFF
TGTGCCAGCAGTCCAGACAGGGTCCCCACTGAAGCTTTCTTT
>-|TRBV28|-|TRBJ1-5
CASSYDDFGNQPQHF
TGTGCCAGCAGCTACGATGATTTCGGCAATCAGCCCCAGCATTTT
>-|TRBV6-6|TRBD1|TRBJ1-5
CASSTGQGYQPQHF
TGTGCCAGCAGCACAGGACAGGGATATCAGCCCCAGCATTTT
>-|TRBV7-2|-|TRBJ2-2
CASSLGGNTGELFF
TGTGCCAGCAGCTTGGGGGGGAACACCGGGGAGCTGTTTTTT
>few|TRBV28|-|TRBJ1-5
CASSYNNQPQHF
TGTGCCAGCAGTTACAACAATCAGCCCCAGCATTTT